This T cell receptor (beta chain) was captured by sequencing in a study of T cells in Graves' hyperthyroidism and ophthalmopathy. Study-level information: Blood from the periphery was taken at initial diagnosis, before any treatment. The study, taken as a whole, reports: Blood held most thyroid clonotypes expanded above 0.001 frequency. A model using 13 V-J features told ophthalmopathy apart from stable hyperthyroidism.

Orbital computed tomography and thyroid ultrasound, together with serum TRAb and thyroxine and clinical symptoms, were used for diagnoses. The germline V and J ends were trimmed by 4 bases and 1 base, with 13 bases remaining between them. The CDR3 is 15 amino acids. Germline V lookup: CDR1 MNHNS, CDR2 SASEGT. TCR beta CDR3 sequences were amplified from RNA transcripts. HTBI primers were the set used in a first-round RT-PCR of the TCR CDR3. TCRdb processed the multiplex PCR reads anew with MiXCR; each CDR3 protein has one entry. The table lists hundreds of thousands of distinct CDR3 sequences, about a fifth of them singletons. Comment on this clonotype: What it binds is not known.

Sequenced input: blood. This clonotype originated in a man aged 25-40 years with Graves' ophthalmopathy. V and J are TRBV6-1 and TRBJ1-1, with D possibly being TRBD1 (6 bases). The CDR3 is CASSALQGWNTEAFF. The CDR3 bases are TGTGCCAGCAGTGCCCTACAGGGTTGGAACACTGAAGCTTTCTTT.